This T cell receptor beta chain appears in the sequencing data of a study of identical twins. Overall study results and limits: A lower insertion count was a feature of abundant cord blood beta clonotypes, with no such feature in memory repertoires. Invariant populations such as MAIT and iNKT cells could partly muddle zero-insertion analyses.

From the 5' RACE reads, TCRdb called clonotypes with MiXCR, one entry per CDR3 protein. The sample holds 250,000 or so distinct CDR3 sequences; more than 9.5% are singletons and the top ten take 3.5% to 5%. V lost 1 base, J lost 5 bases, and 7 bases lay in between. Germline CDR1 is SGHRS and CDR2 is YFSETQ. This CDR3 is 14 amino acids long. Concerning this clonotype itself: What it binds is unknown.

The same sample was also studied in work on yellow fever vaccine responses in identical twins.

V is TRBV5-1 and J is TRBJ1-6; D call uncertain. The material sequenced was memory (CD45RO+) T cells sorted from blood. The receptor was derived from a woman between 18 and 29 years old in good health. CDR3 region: CASSLPGNNSPLHF. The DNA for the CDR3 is TGCGCCAGCAGCTTGCCGGGAAATAATTCACCCCTCCACTTT.